A single sample gave rise to the 20 T cell receptor beta chains below, sequenced in a study of tumor-infiltrating lymphocytes in oesophageal squamous cell carcinoma. MiXCR, run by TCRdb on the PCR reads, gives a single entry per CDR3 protein. The data contain some 22,000 distinct CDR3 sequences, about 34% of them seen just once; the ten biggest clones take up 12%. Specimen: esophageal tumor tissue. These receptors all stem from a male donor with esophageal squamous cell carcinoma.

Judged by abundance, this clonotype is medium-sized. V and J are TRBV6-1 and TRBJ2-1, with 9 bases identical to TRBD2. Germline CDR1 is MNHNS and CDR2 is SASEGT. The CDR3 loop spans 14 amino acids. V shed 7 bases and J 3 bases; nucleotides not matched to a gene: 4. CDR3 DNA sequence: TGTGCCAGCACAGAAGCGGGGGGCTACAATGAGCAGTTCTTC. Translating gives CASTEAGGYNEQFF.

By share, this clonotype counts as medium-sized (0.01 to 0.1%). The rearrangement links TRBV6-1 to TRBJ2-7; 8 nucleotides line up with TRBD2. Germline values: CDR1 MNHNS, CDR2 SASEGT. CDR3 length: 16 amino acids. The ends lost 8 bases at V and 1 base at J; junction bases unmatched: 13. CDR3 sequence reads: CASSAGGSIRSYEQYF. CDR3 DNA sequence: TGTGCCAGCTCGGCGGGAGGAAGTATTAGATCCTACGAGCAGTACTTC.

CDR3 sequence: CASSARDRVQPQHF. The CDR3 bases are TGTGCCAGTAGTGCCCGGGACAGGGTTCAGCCCCAGCATTTT. This sequence joins TRBV19 and TRBJ1-5; 9 bases align to TRBD1. This CDR3 is built from 14 residues. Germline loops: CDR1 LNHDA, CDR2 SQIVND (reference sequence). V lost 5 bases to trimming and J lost 6 bases; unmatched junction nucleotides: 5.

This clonotype occurred many times. V is TRBV5-1 and J is TRBJ2-5; 8 positions agree with TRBD1. The germline V gene has CDR1 SGHRS and CDR2 YFSETQ. Trimming cost V 1 base and J 0 bases; bases outside gene matches: 5. This CDR3 is 16 amino acids long. The CDR3 region is CASSLTGGRYQETQYF. The CDR3, as DNA: TGCGCCAGCAGCTTGACAGGGGGAAGGTACCAAGAGACCCAGTACTTC. Full variable domain (rest looked up from reference TRBV5-1 and TRBJ2-5): KAGVTQTPRYLIKTRGQQVTLSCSPISGHRSVSWYQQTPGQGLQFLFEYFSETQRNKGNFPGRFSGRQFSNSRSEMNVSTLELGDSALYLCASSLTGGRYQETQYFGPGTRLLVL.

This clonotype has a count of ten or more. The V and J genes are TRBV5-1 and TRBJ1-1; maybe TRBD1 (5 bases). This CDR3 has 14 amino acids. CDR1 is SGHRS, CDR2 YFSETQ, per germline. The V end lost 4 bases, the J end lost 1 base, and 11 bases lay between the germline ends. CDR3 sequence (DNA): TGCGCCAGCAGCCAAGGGACTGCGAACACTGAAGCTTTCTTT. Translated: CASSQGTANTEAFF.

On this clonotype: The limits of the CDR3 on the DNA are not certain, so only TCRdb's listed CDR3 is given. The chain uses TRBV7-4 and TRBJ2-4; TRBD2, the table's D call, lacks a check against the DNA. With termini counted, the CDR3 has 19 amino acids. Germline V gene data show CDR1 as SGHVT and CDR2 as SQSDAQ. CDR3 in amino acids: CGSSPFFGARFKLWLHLRF.

The sample holds many counts of this clonotype. The V and J genes are TRBV19 and TRBJ1-4; no firm D call. The CDR3 consists of 16 residues. Trimming removed 5 bases at V and 5 bases at J, with 18 bases between. Germline values: CDR1 LNHDA, CDR2 SQIVND (reference sequence). CDR3 protein: CASSDVPYRSNEKLFF. CDR3 coding DNA: TGTGCCAGTAGTGATGTTCCGTATAGATCGAATGAAAAACTGTTTTTT.

Of note for this clonotype: This could be a read error, since a much larger clone is one nucleotide away. V is TRBV24-1 and J is TRBJ2-6; D gene uncertain. The J call is doubtful: the DNA matches TRBJ2-7 better. The CDR3 consists of 15 residues. Germline CDR1 KGHDR, CDR2 SFDVKD. CDR3 DNA: TGTGCCACCAGTGATTCTTCCCGGGCGCCCAATGAGCAGTACTTC. This encodes CATSDSSRAPNEQYF.

The J gene is TRBJ2-7, the V gene TRBV19, with TRBD2 as a possible D gene (5 bases). Judging by the DNA end, TRBJ2-1 fits better; the J call may be wrong. The CDR3 extends over 17 amino acids. In germline, CDR1 is LNHDA, CDR2 SQIVND (reference sequence). CDR3 sequence (DNA): TGTGCCAGTAGTATTGGAACGGGATTACTACAAGGCAGTGAGCAGTTCTTC. Translating it yields CASSIGTGLLQGSEQFF.

Only a few counts were recorded for this clonotype. The chain is built from TRBV7-8 and TRBJ2-4; no definite D call. CDR1 and CDR2 from the germline V gene are SGHVS and FQNEAQ. The CDR3 is made up of 13 amino acids. V lost 0 bases and J 8 bases, leaving 8 bases between the germline ends. The CDR3 sequence is CASSLAQLDIQYF. CDR3 nucleotide sequence: TGTGCCAGCAGCTTAGCACAGTTAGACATTCAGTACTTC.

The sample holds a few counts of this clonotype. The chain links TRBV7-2 to TRBJ2-1; a weak D match, TRBD2 (5 bases). The germline gives CDR1 SGHTA, CDR2 FQGNSA. The CDR3 has 13 amino acids. Deletions cut 2 bases from V and 8 bases from J, with 10 bases between. The CDR3 sequence is CASSLQVRDEQFF. The CDR3 DNA reads TGTGCCAGCAGCTTACAGGTGCGGGATGAGCAGTTCTTC.

This clonotype was recorded many times. This chain joins TRBV2 and TRBJ1-5; D remains ambiguous. The CDR3 extends over 13 amino acids. V was clipped by 5 bases and J by 0 bases, with 5 bases between them. Germline lookup yields CDR1 SNHLY and CDR2 FYNNEI. CDR3 DNA: TGTGCCAGCAGTTCGACTAGCAATCAGCCCCAGCATTTT. It encodes CASSSTSNQPQHF.

The chain recombines TRBV12-3 or TRBV12-4 with TRBJ1-2; TRBD1 agrees at 9 bases. V lost 6 bases, J lost 7 bases, and 6 bases stayed unmatched. There are 13 residues in the CDR3. DNA for the CDR3: TGTGCCAGCAGGGCTGGGACAGGGAGTGGCTACACCTTC. This translates into CASRAGTGSGYTF.

Within the sample, this clonotype is medium-sized. This chain links TRBV6-1 with TRBJ1-5, with 7 bases fitting TRBD1. V lost 9 bases, J lost 4 bases, and 15 bases stayed unmatched. Germline V gives CDR1 MNHNS, CDR2 SASEGT. The CDR3 sequence is 16 residues long. The CDR3 DNA sequence: TGTGCCAGTACCCCACGGTCGACAGGGCCAAATCAGCCCCAGCATTTT. Translating it yields CASTPRSTGPNQPQHF.

The sample holds many counts of this clonotype. The chain joins TRBV19 to TRBJ2-5; 7 bases are shared with TRBD2. Near its end, the DNA agrees better with TRBJ2-7, so the J call may be wrong. CDR1 is LNHDA and CDR2 is SQIVND in the germline V gene (reference sequence). This CDR3 comprises 14 residues. The chain's CDR3 is CASSIIASGYEQYF. In DNA, the CDR3 is TGTGCCAGTAGTATTATCGCTAGCGGCTACGAGCAGTACTTC.

The V gene is TRBV7-2, the J gene TRBJ2-5; TRBD1 might be the D (6 bases). CDR1 is SGHTA and CDR2 is FQGNSA in the germline V gene. V lost 4 bases, J lost 1 base, and 13 bases lay in between. This CDR3 comprises 15 residues. Written as DNA, the CDR3 is TGTGCCAGCAGCTCTCAGACGACAGGCCAAGAGACCCAGTACTTC. It yields the protein CASSSQTTGQETQYF.

The V call is TRBV6-8, the J call TRBJ2-5; 7 bases map to TRBD1. The end of the DNA fits TRBJ2-7 better, so the J call may be wrong. The CDR3 totals 14 residues. Germline V gives CDR1 MNHGY, CDR2 SAAAGT. The CDR3 spells CASTLRGRGYEQYF. In nucleotides, the CDR3 is TGTGCCAGCACTCTAAGGGGCAGGGGGTACGAGCAGTACTTC.

This clonotype showed up many times. CDR3 nucleotides: TGCGCCAGCAGCTTGGCACTAGCGGGCCCATTTTCTAGCACAGATACGCAGTATTTT. The encoded protein is CASSLALAGPFSSTDTQYF. V usage is TRBV5-1 and J usage is TRBJ2-3, with 9 bases identical to TRBD2. The trim removed 0 bases at V and 0 bases at J, leaving 11 bases unmatched. The CDR3 spans 19 residues. In germline, CDR1 is SGHRS, CDR2 YFSETQ. The full variable domain, rest sourced from reference TRBV5-1 and TRBJ2-3, is KAGVTQTPRYLIKTRGQQVTLSCSPISGHRSVSWYQQTPGQGLQFLFEYFSETQRNKGNFPGRFSGRQFSNSRSEMNVSTLELGDSALYLCASSLALAGPFSSTDTQYFGPGTRLTVL.

Judged by abundance, this clonotype is medium-sized (0.01 to 0.1%). This chain connects TRBV12-3 or TRBV12-4 to TRBJ2-7; 9 nucleotides line up with TRBD1. The length of the CDR3 is 15 residues. Trimming took 6 bases from V and 4 from J; bases not matched to a gene: 10. The CDR3 sequence is CASSPAGTGKYEQYF. The CDR3 DNA reads TGTGCCAGCAGCCCCGCCGGGACAGGGAAATACGAGCAGTACTTC.

The V gene is TRBV19, the J gene TRBJ2-7; the D is unclear. Germline values: CDR1 LNHDA, CDR2 SQIVND (reference sequence). The CDR3 totals 14 residues. With 4 bases removed from V and 1 base from J, the gap between germline ends came to 11 bases. The CDR3 coding sequence is TGTGCCAGTAGTACCAGTTTAGGGTCCTACGAGCAGTACTTC. It specifies CASSTSLGSYEQYF.